This T cell receptor beta chain was sequenced for a study of vaccination effects on CD4 cells after COVID-19. Some clones are missing from TCRdb's copy, which holds only in-frame ones; the method was immunoSEQ multiplex PCR. Of about 19,000 clones in the sample, 74% were seen once. In the ViraFEST assay, antigen-specific CD4+ clonotypes were identified by expansion after peptide-pool stimulation. The culture ran for approximately 10 days before CD4+ T cells were isolated. Infection with SARS-CoV-2 occurred in the person between March and December 2020, and PCR confirmed it. Notes on this clone: The antigen remains unidentified.

This CDR3 contains 11 residues. The V and J ends lost 1 base and 12 bases respectively, with 10 bases between them. This TCR derives from a human donor who had a prior SARS-CoV-2 infection. Sequences were derived from CD4+ T cells from PBMCs cultured with SARS-CoV-2 spike peptides, sampled before COVID-19 vaccination. The chain has TRBV12-3 or TRBV12-4 and TRBJ2-7, with no clear D. The CDR3 protein is CASSLGARRYF. In DNA form, the CDR3 reads TGTGCCAGCAGTTTAGGTGCCAGGAGGTACTTC.